These T cell receptor beta chains were read from a single sample in a study of T cell repertoires in cytomegalovirus infection. Their target antigens are unknown. Using its own MiXCR run on the reads, TCRdb lists one record per CDR3 protein. The repertoire holds roughly 920,000 distinct CDR3 sequences, with less than 35% as singletons. The sample was cultured CD8+ T cells from PBMCs, taken from culture after CMV antigen stimulation. These receptors came from a human donor in good health (CMV status not recorded). Some clones in this sample may be carry-over from other donors' samples. The CDR3 runs from the conserved cysteine through the conserved F or W. Fields, in order: J gene, V gene, clone size, D gene, CDR3 protein, CDR3 DNA. The D gene is left open where the match is weak. Expanded clones get a size class; other rows say once, few or many, or leave the size out.

J: TRBJ2-7; V: TRBV27; size: few; D: NA; CDR3: CASSRGLTAMNEQYF; DNA: TGTGCCAGCAGCCGAGGATTGACAGCTATGAACGAGCAGTACTTC
J: TRBJ1-5; V: TRBV27; size: few; D: NA; CDR3: CASSIVLNQPQHF; DNA: TGTGCCAGCAGCATTGTATTGAATCAGCCCCAGCATTTT
J: TRBJ2-1; V: TRBV6-2/TRBV6-3; size: NA; D: NA; CDR3: CASSYGGANYNEQFF; DNA: TGTGCCAGCAGTTACGGAGGGGCCAACTACAATGAGCAGTTCTTC
J: TRBJ2-5; V: TRBV7-6; size: many; D: TRBD2; CDR3: CASSPLGLAGGVGQETQYF; DNA: TGTGCCAGCAGTCCCCTCGGACTAGCGGGGGGTGTAGGGCAAGAGACCCAGTACTTC
J: TRBJ1-4; V: TRBV28; size: NA; D: NA; CDR3: CASSPMGIYEKLFF; DNA: TGTGCCAGCAGCCCCATGGGGATTTATGAAAAACTGTTTTTT
J: TRBJ2-5; V: TRBV7-2; size: many; D: NA; CDR3: CASSAGRGRKETQYF; DNA: TGTGCCAGCAGCGCCGGCCGGGGGCGTAAGGAGACCCAGTACTTC
J: TRBJ1-2; V: TRBV11-2; size: NA; D: NA; CDR3: CASSLWGLEGTLGGYTF; DNA: TGTGCCAGCAGCTTATGGGGGTTAGAGGGAACCCTCGGTGGCTACACCTTC
J: TRBJ2-1; V: TRBV7-6; size: many; D: NA; CDR3: CASSPRENEQFF; DNA: TGTGCCAGCAGCCCCCGGGAGAATGAGCAGTTCTTC
J: TRBJ1-2; V: TRBV7-3; size: NA; D: TRBD1; CDR3: CASTNPRRQGGDGYTF; DNA: TGTGCCAGCACCAACCCCCGACGACAGGGGGGGGATGGCTACACCTTC
J: TRBJ2-1; V: TRBV4-3; size: NA; D: TRBD1; CDR3: CASSQDTQGVLSYNEQFF; DNA: TGCGCCAGCAGCCAAGACACACAGGGGGTGCTCTCCTACAATGAGCAGTTCTTC
J: TRBJ2-5; V: TRBV7-9; size: NA; D: TRBD1; CDR3: CASSFETGVETQYF; DNA: TGTGCCAGCAGCTTCGAGACAGGGGTTGAGACCCAGTACTTC
J: TRBJ1-5; V: TRBV27; size: NA; D: TRBD1; CDR3: CASSSRDRGPYSNQPQHF; DNA: TGTGCCAGCAGTTCCCGGGACAGGGGCCCTTATAGCAATCAGCCCCAGCATTTT
J: TRBJ1-2; V: TRBV6-2/TRBV6-3; size: once; D: NA; CDR3: CASSTTGPTTDYGYTF; DNA: TGTGCCAGCAGTACAACCGGGCCTACCACCGACTATGGCTACACCTTC
J: TRBJ2-5; V: TRBV12-5; size: few; D: NA; CDR3: CASGLVGETQYF; DNA: TGTGCTAGTGGTTTGGTAGGAGAGACCCAGTACTTC
J: TRBJ2-6; V: TRBV5-1; size: NA; D: NA; CDR3: CASSLAVNSGANVLTF; DNA: TGCGCCAGCAGCTTGGCCGTAAACTCTGGGGCCAACGTCCTGACTTTC
J: TRBJ2-2; V: TRBV19; size: NA; D: TRBD1; CDR3: CASSQGTGGFRTGELFF; DNA: TGTGCCAGTAGTCAAGGGACAGGGGGATTCAGAACCGGGGAGCTGTTTTTT
J: TRBJ2-3; V: TRBV27; size: few; D: NA; CDR3: CASSLARAKGTDTQYF; DNA: TGTGCCAGCAGTTTAGCCCGGGCCAAGGGCACAGATACGCAGTATTTT
J: TRBJ2-3; V: TRBV7-8; size: many; D: TRBD2; CDR3: CASSSIITSGGASDTQYF; DNA: TGTGCCAGCAGCTCAATTATTACTAGCGGGGGGGCCTCAGATACGCAGTATTTT
J: TRBJ1-1; V: TRBV5-4; size: few; D: TRBD1; CDR3: CASQGQGPEAFF; DNA: TGTGCCAGCCAGGGACAGGGTCCTGAAGCTTTCTTT
J: TRBJ2-3; V: TRBV7-2; size: many; D: TRBD1; CDR3: CASSSIRTGPLVTDTQYF; DNA: TGTGCCAGCAGCTCCATCAGGACAGGGCCCTTAGTAACAGATACGCAGTATTTT
J: TRBJ2-3; V: TRBV4-1; size: NA; D: NA; CDR3: CASSQDSKGLTDTQYF; DNA: TGCGCCAGCAGCCAAGATTCCAAGGGGCTGACAGATACGCAGTATTTT
J: TRBJ2-1; V: TRBV24-1; size: NA; D: NA; CDR3: CATSDIAFEQFF; DNA: TGTGCCACCAGTGATATCGCATTTGAGCAGTTCTTC
J: TRBJ2-1; V: TRBV7-2; size: many; D: NA; CDR3: CASSPDSSSYNEQFF; DNA: TGTGCCAGCAGCCCGGACAGTAGCTCCTACAATGAGCAGTTCTTC
J: TRBJ2-7; V: TRBV27; size: NA; D: TRBD2; CDR3: CASSFGAGGTYEQYF; DNA: TGTGCCAGCAGTTTCGGAGCGGGGGGAACCTACGAGCAGTACTTC
J: TRBJ1-2; V: TRBV5-6; size: few; D: TRBD1; CDR3: CASSWDRVPMEGYTF; DNA: TGTGCCAGCAGCTGGGACAGGGTTCCTATGGAAGGCTACACCTTC
J: TRBJ2-5; V: TRBV12-3/TRBV12-4; size: many; D: TRBD1; CDR3: CASSPVDRGLEETQYF; DNA: TGTGCCAGCAGTCCCGTGGACAGGGGGCTTGAAGAGACCCAGTACTTC
J: TRBJ2-2; V: TRBV4-1; size: many; D: NA; CDR3: CASSPQGPRASNTGELFF; DNA: TGCGCCAGCAGCCCCCAGGGACCCCGCGCCTCGAACACCGGGGAGCTGTTTTTT
J: TRBJ2-3; V: TRBV6-1; size: once; D: NA; CDR3: CASSYGGRFGTDTQYF; DNA: TGTGCCAGCAGTTATGGGGGGCGTTTTGGCACAGATACGCAGTATTTT
J: TRBJ2-5; V: TRBV11-2; size: many; D: TRBD2; CDR3: CASSGLAGETQYF; DNA: TGTGCCAGCAGCGGACTAGCGGGGGAGACCCAGTACTTC
J: TRBJ2-1; V: TRBV3-1; size: NA; D: TRBD1; CDR3: CASSPGTGRNNEQFF; DNA: TGTGCCAGCAGCCCCGGGACAGGGCGAAACAATGAGCAGTTCTTC
J: TRBJ2-5; V: TRBV20-1; size: NA; D: NA; CDR3: CSAYPPSRTKIREETQYF; DNA: TGCAGTGCTTACCCTCCCTCCCGGACTAAAATTCGGGAGGAGACCCAGTACTTC
J: TRBJ2-1; V: TRBV27; size: NA; D: TRBD1; CDR3: CASWRTGFYNEQFF; DNA: TGTGCCAGCTGGAGGACAGGGTTTTACAATGAGCAGTTCTTC
J: TRBJ2-5; V: TRBV7-9; size: NA; D: NA; CDR3: CASSSYPGGYQETQYF; DNA: TGTGCCAGCAGCTCCTACCCGGGGGGCTACCAAGAGACCCAGTACTTC
J: TRBJ2-3; V: TRBV7-6; size: few; D: NA; CDR3: CASADTTDTQYF; DNA: TGTGCCTCCGCGGACACGACAGATACGCAGTATTTT
J: TRBJ2-2; V: TRBV19; size: NA; D: NA; CDR3: CATPLATGELFF; DNA: TGTGCCACTCCCTTAGCCACCGGGGAGCTGTTTTTT
J: TRBJ1-3; V: TRBV19; size: once; D: NA; CDR3: CASRAGGNTIYF; DNA: TGTGCCAGTCGCGCTGGCGGAAACACCATATATTTT
J: TRBJ2-7; V: TRBV6-1; size: NA; D: NA; CDR3: CASSYAGNNYEQYF; DNA: TGTGCCAGCAGTTACGCGGGGAACAACTACGAGCAGTACTTC
J: TRBJ2-1; V: TRBV10-3; size: NA; D: NA; CDR3: CAISVDSLVSYNEQFF; DNA: TGTGCCATCAGTGTTGACTCCCTCGTCTCCTACAATGAGCAGTTCTTC
J: TRBJ2-2; V: TRBV12-3/TRBV12-4; size: few; D: TRBD1; CDR3: CASSKPQGAGELFF; DNA: TGTGCCAGCAGTAAACCTCAGGGGGCCGGGGAGCTGTTTTTT
J: TRBJ2-1; V: TRBV24-1; size: NA; D: TRBD1; CDR3: CATSDLGTGVDEQFF; DNA: TGTGCCACCAGTGATTTGGGGACAGGGGTGGATGAGCAGTTCTTC
J: TRBJ2-2; V: TRBV27; size: NA; D: NA; CDR3: CASSWSVAGELFF; DNA: TGTGCCAGCAGTTGGTCCGTTGCCGGGGAGCTGTTTTTT